Shown below are 32 T cell receptor beta chains from a single sample sequenced in a study of cytomegalovirus exposure and HLA in healthy donors. The PCR had 60 Vbeta and 13 Jbeta primers. The repertoire was sequenced with immunoSEQ multiplex PCR; TCRdb's copy has only in-frame clones and lacks some. This table has 150,000 to 200,000 clones, around 78% appearing once. The specimen was PBMCs. The receptor source for this set is a middle-aged woman in good health and CMV-seronegative.

V is TRBV28 and J is TRBJ2-2; TRBD1 agrees at 7 bases. Germline V gene sequence: CDR1 MDHEN, CDR2 SYDVKM. The CDR3 loop spans 14 amino acids. J gave up 4 bases and V 3 bases, and 2 bases lay outside the gene matches. The CDR3 DNA reads TGTGCCAGCAGTTTGACAGGGCTCACCGGGGAGCTGTTTTTT. It encodes CASSLTGLTGELFF.

To note about this clone: An end of the junction differs from the germline gene, which may be a read error. V and J are TRBV7-2 and TRBJ2-7; 10 bases are shared with TRBD2. The CDR3 has 13 residues. CDR1 SGHTA and CDR2 FQGNSA come from the germline V gene. The CDR3 nucleotides are TGTGCCAGCAGCATAGCGGGAGGCTACGAGCAGTACTTC. Translating gives CASSIAGGYEQYF.

The V gene is TRBV9, the J gene TRBJ2-7; tentatively, D is TRBD1 (7 bases). In germline, CDR1 is SGDLS, CDR2 YYNGEE. The V and J ends lost 0 bases and 6 bases respectively, with 13 bases between them. The CDR3 length is 14 residues. CDR3 in amino acids: CASSVGPGGFEQYF. The CDR3 nucleotides read TGTGCCAGCAGCGTAGGCCCAGGGGGGTTCGAGCAGTACTTC.

This sequence joins TRBV7-2 and TRBJ1-5; no firm D call. The CDR3 consists of 15 residues. Trimming left V 2 bases short and J 4 bases short, with 12 bases between. Germline loops: CDR1 SGHTA, CDR2 FQGNSA. The DNA for the CDR3 is TGTGCCAGCAGCTTATTTACGGGGTCTAATCAGCCCCAGCATTTT. Residues: CASSLFTGSNQPQHF.

For the CDR3, the DNA is TGTGCCAGCAGGGACAGCCTCTCTGGGGCCAACGTCCTGACTTTC. Translated, it gives CASRDSLSGANVLTF. The chain couples TRBV11-3 to TRBJ2-6, with D possibly TRBD1 on 6 matching bases. The CDR3 consists of 15 residues. Germline assignment: CDR1 SGHNT and CDR2 YENEEA. The V end was cut by 6 bases, the J end by 0 bases, with 9 bases between. Full variable domain (remainder filled in from reference TRBV11-3 and TRBJ2-6): EAGVVQSPRYKIIEKKQPVAFWCNPISGHNTLYWYLQNLGQGPELLIRYENEEAVDDSQLPKDRFSAERLKGVDSTLKIQPAELGDSAVYLCASRDSLSGANVLTFGAGSRLTVL.

The chain couples TRBV9 to TRBJ2-1, with TRBD2 matching over 7 bases. Germline CDR1 and CDR2: SGDLS and YYNGEE. This CDR3 is 16 amino acids long. V lost 3 bases, J lost 5 bases, and 11 bases stayed unmatched. CDR3 residues: CASSGPSSGDHNEQFF. The CDR3 DNA follows: TGTGCCAGCAGCGGACCATCTAGCGGAGACCACAATGAGCAGTTCTTC. The complete variable domain, with remaining parts taken from reference TRBV9 and TRBJ2-1, reads DSGVTQTPKHLITATGQRVTLRCSPRSGDLSVYWYQQSLDQGLQFLIQYYNGEERAKGNILERFSAQQFPDLHSELNLSSLELGDSALYFCASSGPSSGDHNEQFFGPGTRLTVL.

The chain recombines TRBV28 with TRBJ2-1, with TRBD2 matching over 7 bases. Germline loops: CDR1 MDHEN, CDR2 SYDVKM. The CDR3 consists of 15 residues. V lost 3 bases, J lost 11 bases, and 13 bases stayed unmatched. CDR3: CASSLGGGRGGKQFF. In nucleotides, the CDR3 is TGTGCCAGCAGTTTGGGCGGGGGAAGGGGTGGGAAGCAGTTCTTC.

This sequence joins TRBV11-3 and TRBJ2-1; 7 nucleotides agree with TRBD2. With V trimmed by 2 bases and J by 9 bases, 10 bases remained unmatched. Per germline, CDR1 SGHNT and CDR2 YENEEA. This CDR3 contains 15 residues. The CDR3 region has the DNA TGTGCCAGCAGCTTAAGCGCGGGAGTCGTGGGTGAGCAGTTCTTC. Amino acid sequence: CASSLSAGVVGEQFF.

CDR3 sequence (DNA): TGCACCAGCAGCCCAAGTCCAGGGCCGAACACTGAAGCTTTCTTT. Residues: CTSSPSPGPNTEAFF. The V gene is TRBV1, the J gene TRBJ1-1; no DNA check was done on the table's D call, TRBD1. TRBV1 counts as a pseudogene. The CDR3 spans 15 residues.

This clone came up a few times. This chain connects TRBV28 to TRBJ2-3; a possible D gene is TRBD2 (5 bases). The germline V gene encodes CDR1 MDHEN and CDR2 SYDVKM. The CDR3 is made up of 13 amino acids. The V and J ends lost 6 bases and 0 bases respectively, with 7 bases between them. CDR3 nucleotides: TGTGCCAGCAGCCGCGGGAGCACAGATACGCAGTATTTT. Translated, it gives CASSRGSTDTQYF.

The chain has TRBV28 and TRBJ2-3, with a tentative D call TRBD2 (6 bases). Germline CDR1 is MDHEN and CDR2 is SYDVKM. V lost 4 bases and J 6 bases, leaving 20 bases between the germline ends. The CDR3 has 16 residues. CDR3 amino acids: CASSSPPGGGPDTQYF. The CDR3 region has the DNA TGTGCCAGCAGTTCTCCCCCCGGGGGTGGTCCCGATACGCAGTATTTT.

CDR3: CATPDTGGWEKLFF. CDR3 sequence (DNA): TGTGCCACTCCGGACACAGGGGGGTGGGAAAAACTGTTTTTT. V gene TRBV5-6 combines with J gene TRBJ1-4; 8 nucleotides match TRBD1. The CDR3 has 14 residues. V lost 9 bases to trimming and J lost 8 bases; unmatched junction nucleotides: 12. Germline assignment: CDR1 SGHDT and CDR2 YYEEEE.

The V call is TRBV5-6, the J call TRBJ2-2; 10 bases are a match to TRBD2. The CDR3 length is 15 residues. With 2 bases clipped from V and 6 bases from J, the junction kept 4 bases outside the gene matches. Germline CDR1 is SGHDT and CDR2 is YYEEEE. CDR3 residues: CASSFGLAAAGELFF. As DNA, the CDR3 is TGTGCCAGCAGCTTCGGACTAGCGGCGGCCGGGGAGCTGTTTTTT.

The chain carries TRBV19 and TRBJ2-2; TRBD1 matches 7 bases. V dropped 2 bases and J dropped 2; count of bases not matched to a gene: 8. CDR3 length: 17 residues. CDR1 and CDR2 (germline): LNHDA, SQIVND (reference sequence). In DNA form, the CDR3 reads TGTGCCAGTAGTATATTGAGAGGGGGCGTTAACACCGGGGAGCTGTTTTTT. This codes for CASSILRGGVNTGELFF.

The chain links TRBV6-1 to TRBJ2-1, with a possible D match to TRBD2 (5 bases). Germline V gene data show CDR1 as MNHNS and CDR2 as SASEGT. Trimming took off 4 bases at V and 7 bases at J, with 17 bases between the two ends. The CDR3 has 15 residues. CDR3 in DNA: TGTGCCAGCAGTGCAGGAGGATTGTCCGTTAATGAGCAGTTCTTC. Translated, it gives CASSAGGLSVNEQFF.

The V gene is TRBV5-1, the J gene TRBJ2-7, with 8 bases matching TRBD1. Germline trimming cut 2 bases from V and 1 base from J; bases unmatched to any gene: 2. The CDR3 spans 14 residues. Germline V lookup: CDR1 SGHRS, CDR2 YFSETQ. The CDR3 protein is CASSFRDRSYEQYF. DNA of the CDR3: TGCGCCAGCAGCTTCCGGGACAGGTCCTACGAGCAGTACTTC.

The CDR3 coding sequence is TGCAGCACTTGGGACAGGGGGCGATCAGATACGCAGTATTTT. Its protein is CSTWDRGRSDTQYF. V usage is TRBV29-1 and J usage is TRBJ2-3, with TRBD1 identical over 12 bases. The ends lost 8 bases at V and 4 bases at J; junction bases unmatched: 7. The CDR3 totals 14 residues. Per the germline V gene, CDR1 is SQVTM and CDR2 is ANQGSEA.

The chain uses TRBV29-1 and TRBJ2-1, with 7 bases lining up with TRBD1. CDR1 is SQVTM, CDR2 ANQGSEA, per germline. CDR3 length equals 13 residues. After removal of 4 bases from V and 7 bases from J, the junction contained 7 bases not matched to a gene. The CDR3 loop reads CSVGRGRGNEQFF. The CDR3 DNA reads TGCAGCGTTGGAAGGGGCAGGGGGAATGAGCAGTTCTTC.

This chain connects TRBV6-5 to TRBJ1-2; D not certain. Germline loops: CDR1 MNHEY, CDR2 SVGAGI. V dropped 4 bases and J dropped 8 bases, with 11 bases sitting between them. This CDR3 has 12 amino acids. The CDR3, as DNA: TGTGCCAGCAGTTCTCAGCGGGGAGGCTACACCTTC. This translates into CASSSQRGGYTF.

This rearrangement joins TRBV7-3 to TRBJ2-7; D remains ambiguous. V was trimmed by 5 bases and J by 0 bases, leaving 11 bases between them. This CDR3 has 14 residues. Germline loops: CDR1 SGHTA, CDR2 FQGTGA. CDR3 coding DNA: TGTGCCAGCAGCCCCGACTCATTCTCCTACGAGCAGTACTTC. Protein sequence: CASSPDSFSYEQYF.

This chain links TRBV7-9 with TRBJ2-1; 8 bases fit TRBD1. CDR3 size: 15 residues. Germline V lookup: CDR1 SEHNR, CDR2 FQNEAQ (reference sequence). Germline trimming cut 3 bases from V and 2 bases from J; bases unmatched to any gene: 3. CDR3 nucleotide sequence: TGTGCCAGCAGCTTCGACAGGGGTACCTACAATGAGCAGTTCTTC. Translation: CASSFDRGTYNEQFF.

This sequence joins TRBV11-2 and TRBJ1-2, with TRBD1 matching over 11 bases. This CDR3 has 19 residues. V lost 5 bases to trimming and J lost 0 bases; unmatched junction nucleotides: 14. Germline V gives CDR1 SGHAT, CDR2 FQNNGV. The CDR3 region is CASSRIRGGQGVSNYGYTF. DNA for the CDR3: TGTGCCAGCAGCCGGATTAGGGGGGGACAGGGGGTTTCTAACTATGGCTACACCTTC.

The V and J genes are TRBV19 and TRBJ2-3; the D gene is possibly TRBD2 (5 bases). Germline lookup yields CDR1 LNHDA and CDR2 SQIVND (reference sequence). The CDR3 totals 13 residues. V shed 6 bases and J shed 5 bases, with 12 bases lying between them. The CDR3: CASSNQRGDTQYF. CDR3 coding DNA: TGTGCCAGTAGCAACCAACGGGGAGATACGCAGTATTTT.

J is TRBJ2-7 and V is TRBV29-1; 12 positions match TRBD1. The CDR3 is 13 amino acids. The trim removed 6 bases at V and 7 bases at J, leaving 7 bases unmatched. Per germline, CDR1 SQVTM and CDR2 ANQGSEA. The CDR3: CSVRDRGREEQYF. The CDR3 DNA is TGCAGCGTCCGGGACAGGGGGCGCGAGGAGCAGTACTTC.

V gene TRBV2 combines with J gene TRBJ2-7; no clear D. The CDR3 sequence is 13 residues long. Trimming cost V 7 bases and J 0 bases, with 10 bases left between them. In germline, CDR1 is SNHLY, CDR2 FYNNEI. The CDR3 DNA sequence: TGTGCCAGCACCCTTTGGAGCTCCTACGAGCAGTACTTC. This translates into CASTLWSSYEQYF. Combining the CDR3 with reference TRBV2 and TRBJ2-7 gives the whole variable domain EPEVTQTPSHQVTQMGQEVILRCVPISNHLYFYWYRQILGQKVEFLVSFYNNEISEKSEIFDDQFSVERPDGSNFTLKIRSTKLEDSAMYFCASTLWSSYEQYFGPGTRLTVT.

The rearrangement links TRBV29-1 to TRBJ2-5; D gene uncertain. CDR1 SQVTM and CDR2 ANQGSEA come from the germline V gene. This CDR3 contains 13 residues. With 8 bases removed from V and 0 bases from J, the gap between germline ends came to 13 bases. CDR3 sequence (DNA): TGCAGCTTCGAACTACTGAACCAAGAGACCCAGTACTTC. Protein product: CSFELLNQETQYF.

Concerning this clone: The junction differs from germline at one of its ends, possibly a read error. Within the sample, other DNA sequences also encode this same CDR3. The chain combines TRBV5-6 with TRBJ1-2; TRBD1 matches 7 bases. Germline V lookup: CDR1 SGHDT, CDR2 YYEEEE. The CDR3 is made up of 14 amino acids. CDR3 protein: CASSLGTANYGYTF. DNA for the CDR3: TGCGCCAGCAGCCTCGGGACAGCTAACTATGGCTACACCTTC.

The CDR3: CASSQGTIQETQYF. CDR3 nucleotides: TGTGCCAGCAGTCAAGGGACAATCCAAGAGACCCAGTACTTC. This rearrangement joins TRBV28 to TRBJ2-5, with D perhaps matching TRBD1 (6 bases). Trimming took off 5 bases at V and 1 base at J, with 11 bases between the two ends. The CDR3 has 14 residues. Germline V gene lookup returns CDR1 MDHEN and CDR2 SYDVKM.

J is TRBJ2-3 and V is TRBV5-1, with 9 nucleotides matching TRBD2. V trimming: 2 bases; J trimming: 1 base; junction bases outside the gene matches: 11. The CDR3 is made up of 18 amino acids. CDR1 SGHRS and CDR2 YFSETQ come from the germline V gene. In DNA form, the CDR3 reads TGCGCCAGCAGCTTTCAGGCGGGAGGGCCCGGAGGCACAGATACGCAGTATTTT. This encodes CASSFQAGGPGGTDTQYF. Full variable domain (outside the CDR3, taken from reference TRBV5-1 and TRBJ2-3): KAGVTQTPRYLIKTRGQQVTLSCSPISGHRSVSWYQQTPGQGLQFLFEYFSETQRNKGNFPGRFSGRQFSNSRSEMNVSTLELGDSALYLCASSFQAGGPGGTDTQYFGPGTRLTVL.

The rearrangement uses TRBV25-1 and TRBJ2-5; 8 bases are shared with TRBD2. The CDR3 contains 15 residues. From germline, CDR1 is MGHDK and CDR2 SYGVNS. Unmatched junction bases numbered 8, after V lost 3 bases and J lost 5 bases. The CDR3 spells CASSEVFGGGETQYF. CDR3 nucleotide sequence: TGTGCCAGCAGTGAGGTCTTCGGCGGGGGGGAGACCCAGTACTTC.

This clone occurred a few times. This chain links TRBV2 with TRBJ2-3; 11 bases align to TRBD2. The junction had 8 bases not matched to a gene; V was cut back by 10 bases and J by 2 bases. Germline V CDR1 and CDR2: SNHLY, FYNNEI. This CDR3 region has 15 residues. Written as DNA, the CDR3 is TGTGCCACCATGGGGACTAGCGGATTCACAGATACGCAGTATTTT. Translated: CATMGTSGFTDTQYF.

This clone was seen a few times. The rearrangement joins TRBV11-2 to TRBJ2-1; unclear D gene. V lost 1 base and J 9 bases, leaving 10 bases between the germline ends. This CDR3 region has 13 residues. Germline assignment: CDR1 SGHAT and CDR2 FQNNGV. For the CDR3, the DNA is TGTGCCAGCAGCTTAGTAGGAGAGGTTGAGCAGTTCTTC. Protein product: CASSLVGEVEQFF.